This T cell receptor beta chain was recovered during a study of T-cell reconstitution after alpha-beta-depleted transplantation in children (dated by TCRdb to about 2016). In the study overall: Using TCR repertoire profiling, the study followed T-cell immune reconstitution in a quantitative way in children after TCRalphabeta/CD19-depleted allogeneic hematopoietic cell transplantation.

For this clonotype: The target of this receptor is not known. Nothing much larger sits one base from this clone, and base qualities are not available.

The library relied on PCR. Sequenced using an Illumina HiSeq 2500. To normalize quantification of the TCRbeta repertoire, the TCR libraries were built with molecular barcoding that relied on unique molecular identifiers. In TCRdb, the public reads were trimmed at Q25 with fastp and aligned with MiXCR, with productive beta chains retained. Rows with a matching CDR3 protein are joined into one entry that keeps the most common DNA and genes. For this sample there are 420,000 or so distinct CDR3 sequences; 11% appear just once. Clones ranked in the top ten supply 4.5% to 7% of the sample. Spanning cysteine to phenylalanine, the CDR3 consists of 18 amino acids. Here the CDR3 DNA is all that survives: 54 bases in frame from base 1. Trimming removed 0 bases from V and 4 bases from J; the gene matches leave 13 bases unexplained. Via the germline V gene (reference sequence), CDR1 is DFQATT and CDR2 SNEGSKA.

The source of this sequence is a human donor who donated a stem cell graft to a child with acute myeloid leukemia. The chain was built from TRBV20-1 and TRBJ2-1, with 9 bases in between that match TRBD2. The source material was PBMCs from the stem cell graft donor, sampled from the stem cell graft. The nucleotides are TGCAGTGCTAGAGATTGGGTTTTGCGGGAGGGCCGTTACAATGAGCAGTTCTTC. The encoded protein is CSARDWVLREGRYNEQFF.